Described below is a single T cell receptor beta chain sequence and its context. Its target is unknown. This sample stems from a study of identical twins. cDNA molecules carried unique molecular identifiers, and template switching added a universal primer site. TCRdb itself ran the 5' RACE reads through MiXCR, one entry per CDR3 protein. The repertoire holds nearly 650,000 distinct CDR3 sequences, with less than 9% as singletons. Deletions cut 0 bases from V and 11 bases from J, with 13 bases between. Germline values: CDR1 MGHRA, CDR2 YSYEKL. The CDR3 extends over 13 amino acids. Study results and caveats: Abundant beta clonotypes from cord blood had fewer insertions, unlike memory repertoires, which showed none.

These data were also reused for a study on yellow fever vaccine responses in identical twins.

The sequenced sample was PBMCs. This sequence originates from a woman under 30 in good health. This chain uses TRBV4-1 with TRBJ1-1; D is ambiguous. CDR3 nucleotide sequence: TGCGCCAGCAGCCAAGATATCGGCAGGCCTGCTTTCTTT. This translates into CASSQDIGRPAFF.